The clone carrying this T cell receptor (beta chain) was observed a single time. Its antigen is unidentified. PCR primers comprised 60 Vbeta and 13 Jbeta primers. Clones were read by immunoSEQ multiplex PCR, and TCRdb kept only the in-frame ones, dropping some. Of 300,000 or so clones in the sample, roughly 86% were seen once. The sample is drawn from a study of cytomegalovirus exposure and HLA in healthy donors. General observations from the study: Donor immune exposure was known only as CMV serostatus. Reports indicate that TCR beta sequences accurately predicted the HLA-A and HLA-B alleles of most subjects. Presence/absence comparisons presumed near-even sequencing depth among donors.

Germline CDR1 and CDR2: LGHNA and YNFKEQ. The CDR3 spans 15 residues. Trimming at V came to 3 bases and at J to 4 bases, leaving 4 bases not matched to a gene. The rearrangement uses TRBV4-2 and TRBJ1-3, with 9 bases that match TRBD1. Sequencing was performed on PBMCs. The source of this sequence is a middle-aged woman in good health and CMV-seropositive. The CDR3 region is CASSQTQGAGNTIYF. CDR3 coding DNA: TGTGCCAGCAGCCAGACACAGGGGGCAGGAAACACCATATATTTT.